This T cell receptor beta chain was recovered during a study of T-cell reconstitution after alpha-beta-depleted transplantation in children. Unique molecular identifiers featured in how the TCRbeta library was prepared. TCRdb processed the PCR reads anew with MiXCR; each CDR3 protein has one entry. The sample has hundreds of thousands of distinct CDR3 sequences; over 15% are singletons. The CDR3 consists of 14 residues. In germline, CDR1 is GTSNPN, CDR2 SVGIG (reference sequence). V shed 7 bases, J shed 3 bases, and the junction held 8 bases outside the gene matches. Sequences were derived from PBMCs from the stem cell graft donor, sampled from the stem cell graft. The receptor's source is a human donor who donated a stem cell graft to a child with acute myeloid leukemia. The J gene is TRBJ1-2, the V gene TRBV30; 10 nucleotides agree with TRBD1. The CDR3 sequence: CASGLDRGYYGYTF. The CDR3 region has the DNA TGTGCCTCGGGGCTGGACAGGGGGTACTATGGCTACACCTTC.